This TCR beta chain was observed in a study of T cell responses to AZD1222 COVID-19 vaccine. Deletions cut 4 bases from V and 9 bases from J, with 10 bases between. The germline CDR1 and CDR2 sequences are SGHTA and FQGTGA. The CDR3 totals 13 residues. Data came from immunoSEQ multiplex PCR; TCRdb stores just in-frame clones and leaves some out. The sample consists of approximately 170,000 clones, around 87% of them appearing once. This sequence originates from an adult in good health. J is TRBJ1-6 and V is TRBV7-3; D unresolved. Here the sequenced sample was peripheral blood, taken on day 0 of AZD1222 vaccination. The CDR3 sequence: CASSSTGGSPLHF. CDR3 bases: TGTGCCAGCAGCTCGACGGGCGGTTCACCCCTCCACTTT. The full variable domain, in which reference TRBV7-3 and TRBJ1-6 provide the parts outside the CDR3, is GAGVSQTPSNKVTEKGKYVELRCDPISGHTALYWYRQSLGQGPEFLIYFQGTGAADDSGLPNDRFFAVRPEGSVSTLKIQRTERGDSAVYLCASSSTGGSPLHFGNGTRLTVT.